This entry describes one T cell receptor beta chain. Its antigen has not been determined. Per-base qualities were not stored, and no clone one base away is much larger. TCRbeta CDR3 regions were amplified from genomic DNA using the immunoSEQ Assay, a bias-controlled multiplex PCR. The authors' analysis ran thus. The number of nucleated cells in each sample was estimated by amplification of reference gene primers within the assay. Sequence reads were collapsed and filtered to measure the absolute abundance of every unique TCRbeta CDR3 rearrangement. For each sample, productive Simpson clonality was calculated as the square root of Simpson's diversity index across productive rearrangements. TCRdb took over this immuneACCESS table, retaining in-frame rearrangements with V and J assigned. Such tables are incomplete; in checked studies, under half of the missing clones stem from an unresolved V gene, and the remainder is unexplained. The D gene and trimming were derived from the DNA, and the V and J assignments and clone size from that table. Recorded for this sample are 80,000 to 100,000 clones; 87% of them occurred a single time. Together, the top ten hold roughly 4.3% of the sample.

V drops 5 bases and J drops 5 bases, leaving 19 bases in between. Via the germline V gene, CDR1 is SGHRS and CDR2 YFSETQ. From the cysteine up to the phenylalanine, the CDR3 has a length of 15 residues. Only CDR3 DNA is held: 45 bases, read in frame from base 1. Whole blood was collected in K2EDTA tubes by collaborating institutions according to the institutions' own protocols. For TCRbeta analysis, collaborators shipped samples as frozen whole blood, isolated PBMCs, or DNA extracted from either of those sample types. The data were taken from a study of blood T cell repertoires in COVID-19 (dated by TCRdb to the early 2020s). For the study in its entirety: Samples covering the acute and convalescent phases of COVID-19 were provided by collaborators in the United States, Italy and Spain. The material from the prospective study consisted of cDNA or gDNA derived from T cells, B-cell-depleted T cells, or PBMCs. The samples were drawn from two sources: the first 160 participants of the ongoing ImmuneRACE study, and approximately 1,300 subjects contributed by 6 global collaborators. The repertoires were made available in a free public database intended to serve as a resource for research on the immune response to SARS-CoV-2. Where available, HLA class I and class II types were obtained from metadata supplied by the sample provider rather than from assay-based typing. The sample metadata nearly always contained a de-identified subject ID, COVID-19 status, age in years and sex. Subjects who had been exposed to COVID-19, were actively infected with it, or had recovered from it provided the deeply sampled blood TCRbeta repertoires that made up the dataset. Broader findings and caveats from the paper: How much clinical and demographic metadata was included differed by source and by participant, and the metadata was provided uncurated.

This clonotype was obtained from a man in his sixties or seventies with acute or convalescent COVID-19. The specimen was peripheral blood. The chain employs TRBV5-1 and TRBJ2-5; the best D guess is TRBD2, with 6 bases matching. This receptor carries the CDR3 CASRPGLNLGETQYF. The sequence in DNA is TGCGCCAGCAGACCAGGACTAAACCTAGGGGAGACCCAGTACTTC.